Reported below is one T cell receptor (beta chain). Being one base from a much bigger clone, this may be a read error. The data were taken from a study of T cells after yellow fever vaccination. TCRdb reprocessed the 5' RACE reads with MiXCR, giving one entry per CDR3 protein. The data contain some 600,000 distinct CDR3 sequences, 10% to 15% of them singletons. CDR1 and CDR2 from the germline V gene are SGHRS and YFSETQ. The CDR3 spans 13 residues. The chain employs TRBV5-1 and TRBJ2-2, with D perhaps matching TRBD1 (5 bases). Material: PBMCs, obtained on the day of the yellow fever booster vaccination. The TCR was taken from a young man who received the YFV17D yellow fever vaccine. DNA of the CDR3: TGCGCCAGCAGCTTGCAGGGAACCGAGGAGCTGTTTTTT. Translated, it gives CASSLQGTEELFF.